This TCR beta chain was profiled in a study of blood T cell repertoires in COVID-19. The wider study: There were acute and convalescent COVID-19 samples, and they came from the United States, Italy and Spain. T cells, B-cell-depleted T cells, or PBMCs provided the cDNA or gDNA that served as material.

As handled by the study authors: Nucleated cell counts were estimated from reference gene primer amplification. Assay used: immunoSEQ multiplex PCR; TCRdb lists only in-frame clones, some missing. V, J and clone size derive from that table, while D and trimming were established from the DNA sequence. Here the sample spans about 140,000 clones, about nine tenths being singletons. Sample: peripheral blood. The receptor was isolated from a human donor in a cohort sampled during active COVID-19.

CDR3 sequence: CASSQDWAGNTEAFF. The DNA for the CDR3 is TGTGCCAGCAGCCAAGATTGGGCGGGGAACACTGAAGCTTTCTTT. The chain combines TRBV4-2 with TRBJ1-1; D is unclear. V lost 0 bases and J 1 base, leaving 9 bases between the germline ends. CDR3 length equals 15 residues. CDR1 and CDR2 from the germline V gene are LGHNA and YNFKEQ.